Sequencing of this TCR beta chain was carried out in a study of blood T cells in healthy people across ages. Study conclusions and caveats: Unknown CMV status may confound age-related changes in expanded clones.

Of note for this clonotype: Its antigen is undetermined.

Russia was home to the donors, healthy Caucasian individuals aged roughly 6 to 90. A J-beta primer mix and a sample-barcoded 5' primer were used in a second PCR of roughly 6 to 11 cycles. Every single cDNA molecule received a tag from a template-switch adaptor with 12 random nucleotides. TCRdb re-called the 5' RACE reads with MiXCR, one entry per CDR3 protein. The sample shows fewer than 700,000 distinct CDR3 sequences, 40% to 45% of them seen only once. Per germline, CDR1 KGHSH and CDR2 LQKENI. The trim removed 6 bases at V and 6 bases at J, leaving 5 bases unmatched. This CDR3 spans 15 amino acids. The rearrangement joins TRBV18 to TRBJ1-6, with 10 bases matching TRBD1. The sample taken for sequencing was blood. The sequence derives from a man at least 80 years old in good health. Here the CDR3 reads CASSAGTGVNSPLHF. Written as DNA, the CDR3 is TGTGCCAGCTCTGCCGGGACAGGGGTTAATTCACCCCTCCACTTT. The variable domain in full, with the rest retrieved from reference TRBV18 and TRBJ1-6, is NAGVMQNPRHLVRRRGQEARLRCSPMKGHSHVYWYRQLPEEGLKFMVYLQKENIIDESGMPKERFSAEFPKEGPSILRIQQVVRGDSAAYFCASSAGTGVNSPLHFGNGTRLTVT.